In its sample, the clone carrying this T cell receptor beta chain was seen a few times. What it recognizes is unknown. CDR1 and CDR2 (germline): KGHDR, SFDVKD. The CDR3 has 14 amino acids. V lost 3 bases to trimming and J lost 1 base; unmatched junction nucleotides: 1. This sample is drawn from a study of post-analysis software for immune sequencing data. Study in general: Included courses were relapsing-remitting and secondary progressive multiple sclerosis; progressive-relapsing multiple sclerosis was also included.

Unique-molecular-identifier-tagged TCR beta cDNA libraries were used. TCRdb re-analysed the PCR reads in MiXCR, keeping a single row per CDR3 protein. The sample yields fewer than 850,000 distinct CDR3 sequences, roughly 27% seen once. General study results and limits: Five or six TRBV segments, TRBV5-6, TRBV5-1 and TRBV20-1 among them, were found more frequent in patients than controls. When the samples were clustered directly with F measure, those that had been prepared in the same batch showed strong co-clustering.

Sequenced material: blood. This rearrangement joins TRBV24-1 to TRBJ1-2; 7 nucleotides agree with TRBD1. This TCR derives from a girl aged 5-17 years with multiple sclerosis. The CDR3 here is CATSDTGVNYGYTF. CDR3 nucleotides: TGTGCCACCAGTGATACAGGGGTTAACTATGGCTACACCTTC.